One and the same sample provided the 27 T cell receptor beta chains below, sequenced in a study of blood T cell repertoires in COVID-19. Using immunoSEQ multiplex PCR, the repertoire was profiled, and TCRdb retains in-frame clones only, with some absent. The repertoire includes about 120,000 clones, 70% to 85% of them detected once, and 4% to 5% sits in the top ten. The sample consisted of peripheral blood. Receptor source: a woman in her 70s with acute or convalescent COVID-19.

J is TRBJ1-4 and V is TRBV7-2; 8 bases match TRBD1. CDR1 is SGHTA and CDR2 is FQGNSA in the germline V gene. CDR3 length: 15 amino acids. The ends lost 1 base at V and 7 bases at J; junction bases unmatched: 5. The CDR3, as DNA: TGTGCCAGCAGCTTAGTAGGACAGGGAGGTGAAAAACTGTTTTTT. This encodes CASSLVGQGGEKLFF. Using reference TRBV7-2 and TRBJ1-4 for the parts outside the CDR3, the full variable domain is GAGVSQSPSNKVTEKGKDVELRCDPISGHTALYWYRQSLGQGLEFLIYFQGNSAPDKSGLPSDRFSAERTGGSVSTLTIQRTQQEDSAVYLCASSLVGQGGEKLFFGSGTQLSVL.

The CDR3 reads CASSFGPLNYEQYV. Written as DNA, the CDR3 is TGTGCCAGCAGCTTTGGGCCGCTTAACTACGAGCAGTACGTC. The J gene is TRBJ2-7, the V gene TRBV7-2; unclear D gene. CDR1 and CDR2 from the germline V gene are SGHTA and FQGNSA. V shed 3 bases and J shed 3 bases, with 12 bases lying between them. The CDR3 covers 14 residues.

The chain carries TRBV24-1 and TRBJ1-2; weak D call: TRBD1 (6 bases). V lost 5 bases to trimming and J lost 1 base, with 25 bases between them. This CDR3 spans 19 amino acids. In germline, CDR1 is KGHDR, CDR2 SFDVKD. CDR3: CATSGGPQGKATFNYGYTF. In nucleotides, the CDR3 is TGTGCCACCAGTGGCGGGCCACAGGGAAAAGCCACCTTTAACTATGGCTACACCTTC.

CDR3 DNA: TGCGCCAGCAGCTTGGATAGCGGGCTAGCTTACGAGCAGTACTTC. Protein product: CASSLDSGLAYEQYF. V and J are TRBV5-1 and TRBJ2-7; the match to TRBD2 covers 7 bases. The V gene's germline CDR1 is SGHRS and CDR2 YFSETQ. There are 15 residues in the CDR3. J gave up 4 bases and V 0 bases, and 7 bases lay outside the gene matches.

The rearrangement joins TRBV12-3 or TRBV12-4 to TRBJ1-5, with D uncertain. V was shortened by 8 bases and J by 3 bases, with 11 bases between the two germline ends. The CDR3 is made up of 13 amino acids. The CDR3 sequence: CASARLFNQPQHF. The CDR3 coding sequence is TGTGCCAGCGCTAGGTTATTCAATCAGCCCCAGCATTTT.

The V gene is TRBV6-2 or TRBV6-3, the J gene TRBJ2-2, with 7 bases aligning to TRBD2. Trimming took 6 bases from V and 6 from J; bases not matched to a gene: 16. CDR1 and CDR2 (germline): MNHEY, SVGEGT. The CDR3 contains 17 residues. The CDR3 region has the DNA TGTGCCAGCAGCCAAATGATTTACAGCGGGGAGGCCGGGGAGCTGTTTTTT. This codes for CASSQMIYSGEAGELFF.

The J gene is TRBJ1-1, the V gene TRBV2, with 7 bases identical to TRBD1. Germline CDR1 is SNHLY and CDR2 is FYNNEI. This CDR3 comprises 14 residues. V lost 5 bases and J lost 0; bases outside the gene matches: 3. The CDR3 is CASSTGQMNTEAFF. Here the CDR3 DNA reads TGTGCCAGCAGTACGGGACAGATGAACACTGAAGCTTTCTTT.

V and J are TRBV7-2 and TRBJ2-1; TRBD2 matches 16 bases. The CDR3 is 17 amino acids. Losses at the gene ends were 0 bases for V and 4 bases for J; bases not matched to a gene: 0. CDR1 and CDR2 (germline): SGHTA, FQGNSA. The CDR3 DNA reads TGTGCCAGCAGCTTAGCGGGACTAGCGGGGGGGTACAATGAGCAGTTCTTC. It codes for CASSLAGLAGGYNEQFF. The full variable domain, completed using reference TRBV7-2 and TRBJ2-1, is GAGVSQSPSNKVTEKGKDVELRCDPISGHTALYWYRQSLGQGLEFLIYFQGNSAPDKSGLPSDRFSAERTGGSVSTLTIQRTQQEDSAVYLCASSLAGLAGGYNEQFFGPGTRLTVL.

CDR3 protein: CASSVGLLGDTGELFF. In DNA form, the CDR3 reads TGTGCCAGCAGCGTTGGACTTCTCGGGGACACCGGGGAGCTGTTTTTT. The gene calls are TRBV9 and TRBJ2-2; tentatively, D is TRBD2 (5 bases). The CDR3 is 16 amino acids. V dropped 2 bases and J dropped 3 bases, with 14 bases sitting between them. The germline V gene has CDR1 SGDLS and CDR2 YYNGEE.

The chain is built from TRBV5-4 and TRBJ2-3; possibly TRBD1 for D (6 bases). There are 14 residues in the CDR3. Germline V gene lookup returns CDR1 SGHNT and CDR2 YYREEE (reference sequence). V was clipped by 2 bases and J by 0 bases, with 7 bases between them. As DNA, the CDR3 is TGTGCCAGCAGCTTCGGACAGAGCACAGATACGCAGTATTTT. Its translation is CASSFGQSTDTQYF.

This CDR3 reads CASKTERALDTQYF. Written as DNA, the CDR3 is TGTGCCAGCAAAACCGAGCGAGCGTTGGATACGCAGTATTTT. The chain couples TRBV7-9 to TRBJ2-3; D gene unclear. The CDR3 runs to 14 residues. Germline CDR1 is SEHNR and CDR2 is FQNEAQ (reference sequence). The V end lost 7 bases, the J end lost 6 bases, and 17 bases lay between the germline ends.

V and J are TRBV9 and TRBJ1-2; D may be TRBD1 (5 bases). The germline CDR1 and CDR2 sequences are SGDLS and YYNGEE. The CDR3 has 14 amino acids. Trimming pared 3 bases from V and 4 bases from J, leaving 13 bases between. The chain's CDR3 is CASSGPQGSYGYTF. CDR3 nucleotides: TGTGCCAGCAGCGGCCCCCAGGGAAGCTATGGCTACACCTTC.

The chain combines TRBV19 with TRBJ1-5, with D possibly being TRBD1 (6 bases). CDR1 is LNHDA and CDR2 is SQIVND in the germline V gene (reference sequence). This CDR3 contains 15 residues. Trimming took off 6 bases at V and 0 bases at J, with 12 bases between the two ends. The chain's CDR3 is CASSWDNHSNQPQHF. The CDR3 DNA reads TGTGCCAGTAGCTGGGACAACCATAGCAATCAGCCCCAGCATTTT.

This clone showed up just once. The chain carries TRBV6-6 and TRBJ1-3; D unclear. There are 17 residues in the CDR3. Germline V gene lookup returns CDR1 MNHNY and CDR2 SVGAGI (reference sequence). Trimming shortened V by 5 bases and J by 2 bases, and 19 bases separated the two germline ends. The CDR3 loop is CASSRDIGVVTGNTIYF. DNA for the CDR3: TGTGCCAGCAGTCGGGATATCGGGGTGGTCACTGGAAACACCATATATTTT.

The chain joins TRBV4-3 to TRBJ1-4; D is possibly TRBD1 (5 bases). Germline V gene sequence: CDR1 LGHNA, CDR2 YSLEER. Trimming pared 4 bases from V and 8 bases from J, leaving 11 bases between. This CDR3 comprises 13 residues. The CDR3 nucleotides read TGCGCCAGCAGCCCCGACAGTGGGGAAAAACTGTTTTTT. Translating gives CASSPDSGEKLFF.

CDR3 in DNA: TGCGCCAGCAGCTTGGCCCAGGGCGAGCAGTACTTC. Its protein product is CASSLAQGEQYF. The chain combines TRBV5-1 with TRBJ2-7, with D possibly TRBD1 on 5 matching bases. V dropped 0 bases and J dropped 6 bases, with 7 bases sitting between them. Germline CDR1 SGHRS, CDR2 YFSETQ. The CDR3 has 12 amino acids.

This chain links TRBV9 with TRBJ2-1, with a tentative D call TRBD2 (5 bases). Trimming left V 0 bases short and J 4 bases short, with 14 bases between. The CDR3 runs to 16 residues. From germline, CDR1 is SGDLS and CDR2 YYNGEE. This chain's CDR3 is CASSVVGRVEYNEQFF. The CDR3 coding sequence is TGTGCCAGCAGCGTAGTTGGGCGGGTAGAGTACAATGAGCAGTTCTTC. Filled out from reference TRBV9 and TRBJ2-1, the complete variable domain reads DSGVTQTPKHLITATGQRVTLRCSPRSGDLSVYWYQQSLDQGLQFLIQYYNGEERAKGNILERFSAQQFPDLHSELNLSSLELGDSALYFCASSVVGRVEYNEQFFGPGTRLTVL.

This clone has a handful of counts. The rearrangement uses TRBV5-4 and TRBJ1-1, with TRBD1 matching over 7 bases. The CDR3 spans 16 residues. Trimming at V came to 7 bases and at J to 0 bases, leaving 12 bases not matched to a gene. Per the germline V gene, CDR1 is SGHNT and CDR2 is YYREEE (reference sequence). The CDR3 region has the DNA TGTGCCAGCCGTCCAGGGGGACAGAGTATGAACACTGAAGCTTTCTTT. This encodes CASRPGGQSMNTEAFF.

The chain links TRBV5-8 to TRBJ1-6; 8 positions agree with TRBD1. V shed 4 bases and J 9 bases; nucleotides not matched to a gene: 9. CDR3 length equals 15 residues. Germline CDR1 is SGHTS and CDR2 is YDEGEE. CDR3 loop: CASSTVQGASSPLHF. The CDR3 bases are TGTGCCAGCAGCACGGTCCAGGGGGCAAGTTCACCCCTCCACTTT.

The genes are TRBV29-1 and TRBJ1-2; no clear D gene. Trimming took off 4 bases at V and 3 bases at J, with 9 bases between the two ends. The V gene's germline CDR1 is SQVTM and CDR2 ANQGSEA. The CDR3 runs 12 residues. DNA of the CDR3: TGCAGCGTTGTTTTGGCGGACTATGGCTACACCTTC. Protein: CSVVLADYGYTF.

This clone was counted only a few times. The V call is TRBV4-2, the J call TRBJ1-5; D remains ambiguous. CDR3 size: 13 residues. V lost 2 bases to trimming and J lost 7 bases, with 9 bases between them. CDR1 and CDR2 from the germline V gene are LGHNA and YNFKEQ. The CDR3 DNA is TGTGCCAGCAGCCAATATTTACGGCAGCCCCAGCATTTT. This codes for CASSQYLRQPQHF.

The rearrangement uses TRBV11-2 and TRBJ1-1; D unclear. This CDR3 has 15 amino acids. Germline CDR1 reads SGHAT; CDR2 reads FQNNGV. V lost 5 bases and J 0 bases, leaving 13 bases between the germline ends. The CDR3 reads CASSPRTGLNTEAFF. The CDR3 nucleotides are TGTGCCAGCAGCCCCCGAACGGGTTTGAACACTGAAGCTTTCTTT.

The chain couples TRBV6-5 to TRBJ1-2, with D unclear. The germline V gene encodes CDR1 MNHEY and CDR2 SVGAGI. The CDR3 length is 12 residues. V dropped 6 bases and J dropped 3 bases, with 8 bases sitting between them. The CDR3 sequence is CASRRVDYGYTF. In nucleotides, the CDR3 is TGTGCCAGCAGGCGGGTCGACTATGGCTACACCTTC.

V gene TRBV15 combines with J gene TRBJ1-1; 8 nucleotides line up with TRBD1. Unmatched junction bases numbered 19, after V lost 5 bases and J lost 2 bases. The germline V gene has CDR1 LNHNV and CDR2 YYDKDF (reference sequence). The CDR3 covers 19 residues. The CDR3 region is CATSFSVDRVESVNTEAFF. CDR3 DNA: TGTGCCACCAGCTTCTCCGTGGACAGGGTTGAGAGTGTTAACACTGAAGCTTTCTTT.

The chain recombines TRBV11-2 with TRBJ1-1, with a tentative D call TRBD1 (6 bases). CDR1 is SGHAT, CDR2 FQNNGV, per germline. CDR3 length equals 13 residues. V was shortened by 2 bases and J by 4 bases, with 8 bases between the two germline ends. This CDR3 is CASSLMGATEAFF. As DNA, the CDR3 is TGTGCCAGCAGCTTAATGGGGGCCACTGAAGCTTTCTTT.

The V and J genes are TRBV29-1 and TRBJ2-5, with 14 bases that match TRBD2. Germline-derived CDR1 and CDR2 are SQVTM and ANQGSEA. This CDR3 region has 17 residues. With V trimmed by 5 bases and J by 1 base, 9 bases remained unmatched. CDR3 in amino acids: CSVRSRTSGGTQETQYF. The DNA for the CDR3 is TGCAGCGTTAGATCCCGGACTAGCGGGGGGACCCAAGAGACCCAGTACTTC.

Ten or more counts support this clone. The rearrangement joins TRBV10-1 to TRBJ2-2, with D perhaps TRBD1 (6 bases). V gave up 6 bases and J gave up 2 bases, with 10 bases separating them. This CDR3 comprises 14 residues. Germline V CDR1 and CDR2: WNHNN, SYGVQD (reference sequence). CDR3 coding DNA: TGCGCCAGCAGGGAAGGGACAAACACCGGGGAGCTGTTTTTT. Amino acid sequence: CASREGTNTGELFF.